This T cell receptor beta chain came from a study of blood T cell repertoires in COVID-19. Assay: immunoSEQ multiplex PCR; the TCRdb copy retains only in-frame clones and omits some. This table holds under 150,000 clones, around four fifths found once. CDR1 is SNHLY, CDR2 FYNNEI, per germline. Trimming took 8 bases from V and 1 from J; bases not matched to a gene: 6. The CDR3 sequence is 16 residues long. Sequencing was performed on peripheral blood. J is TRBJ2-2 and V is TRBV2; 11 bases fit TRBD2. The source of this sequence is a woman in her thirties or forties with active or convalescent COVID-19. In DNA, the CDR3 is TGTGCCAGCGAGGGGCTAGCGGGAGGGAACACCGGGGAGCTGTTTTTT. It translates to CASEGLAGGNTGELFF. The full variable domain, rest sourced from reference TRBV2 and TRBJ2-2, is EPEVTQTPSHQVTQMGQEVILRCVPISNHLYFYWYRQILGQKVEFLVSFYNNEISEKSEIFDDQFSVERPDGSNFTLKIRSTKLEDSAMYFCASEGLAGGNTGELFFGEGSRLTVL.